This T cell receptor beta chain was sequenced for a study of T cells in Graves' hyperthyroidism and ophthalmopathy. Study-wide points: It was a median around seven months before onset that the model predicted ophthalmopathy.

Newly diagnosed patients aged 18 to 65 had hyperthyroidism of under 2 months' duration. Based on clinical symptoms, serum thyroxine and TRAb, thyroid ultrasound and orbital computed tomography, diagnoses were reached. Fresh peripheral blood, 8 to 10 ml, was the source of the PBMCs. This clonotype was seen a few times. What it recognizes is unknown. RNA transcripts were the template for amplifying TCR beta CDR3 regions. First-round RT-PCR with HTBI primers amplified the TCR CDR3 region. TCRdb recomputed calls from the multiplex PCR reads with MiXCR, one row per CDR3 protein. The sample contains approximately 700,000 distinct CDR3 sequences, about a sixth of which appear only once. V shed 0 bases, J shed 0 bases, and the junction held 6 bases outside the gene matches. The CDR3 spans 16 residues. CDR1 is DFQATT, CDR2 SNEGSKA, per germline (reference sequence).

The sequencing input was blood. V usage is TRBV20-1 and J usage is TRBJ2-7; 9 bases are shared with TRBD1. The TCR was taken from a man younger than 35 with Graves' hyperthyroidism. The CDR3 coding sequence is TGCAGTGCTAGAGAAAGACCGGGACAGGGCTCCTACGAGCAGTACTTC. This encodes CSARERPGQGSYEQYF.